Listed below are T cell receptor beta chains from one sample, sequenced in a study of beta chain features in type 1 diabetes. TCRdb's copy holds only in-frame clones and misses some; the assay was immunoSEQ multiplex PCR. The sample holds 400,000 or so clones; 9.6% are singletons and the top ten take about 0.64%. Sample: central memory CD4+ T cells from blood. Receptors were obtained from a man aged 25-45 years with type 1 diabetes. Each CDR3 is given with its conserved first and last residue. D genes are given only for firm matches. The size of a clone is reported for some rows only, either as once, few or many, or as a class for expanded clones.

V,size,J,D,DNA,CDR3
TRBV30,few,TRBJ1-5,.,TGTGCCTGGAGTGTCGGAAGTTTAAGCAATCAGCCCCAGCATTTT,CAWSVGSLSNQPQHF
TRBV30,.,TRBJ2-7,TRBD1,TGTGCCTGGAGCCCCGCCTCCGGGACAGAGTCCTACGAGCAGTACTTC,CAWSPASGTESYEQYF
TRBV28,few,TRBJ2-6,.,TGTGCCAGCAGTCGGCTTCTCTCTGGGGCCAACGTCCTGACTTTC,CASSRLLSGANVLTF
TRBV6-4,.,TRBJ2-1,.,TGTGCCAGCAGTGATCAGGCAGGGTTAGGTGAGCAGTTCTTC,CASSDQAGLGEQFF
TRBV14,.,TRBJ1-2,.,TGTGCCAGCAGCCAAGATCTTGGAGGGGGAGGCTACACCTTC,CASSQDLGGGGYTF
TRBV11-3,few,TRBJ2-1,TRBD2,TGTGCCAGCAGCTTAGATCCCGCGGCGGGAGACAATGAGCAGTTCTTC,CASSLDPAAGDNEQFF
TRBV6-4,few,TRBJ2-3,TRBD2,TGTGCCAGCGGGGAGGGCGGCGCGTACGATACGCAGTATTTT,CASGEGGAYDTQYF
TRBV7-3,few,TRBJ1-1,.,TGTGCCAGCAGCTTTGCGGGGGGCGCTTGGGACACTGAAGCTTTCTTT,CASSFAGGAWDTEAFF
TRBV5-1,.,TRBJ1-4,.,TGCGCCAGCAGCTTGGAGGGATATGAAAAACTGTTTTTT,CASSLEGYEKLFF
TRBV10-3,few,TRBJ2-1,.,TGTGCCATCAGTAGTCTACTGAACAATGAGCAGTTCTTC,CAISSLLNNEQFF
TRBV6-5,few,TRBJ2-5,TRBD1,TGTGCCAGCAGAGTACAGGGGCAAGAGACCCAGTACTTC,CASRVQGQETQYF
TRBV6-1,.,TRBJ2-2,.,TGTGCCAGCCGGGACATCGCGAACACCGGGGAGCTGTTTTTT,CASRDIANTGELFF
TRBV27,.,TRBJ2-7,.,TGTGCCAGGGGGGCGAACCTCTACGAGCAGTACTTC,CARGANLYEQYF
TRBV7-9,few,TRBJ1-1,.,TGTGCCACCGTCGGACAGTCGAACACTGAAGCTTTCTTT,CATVGQSNTEAFF
TRBV7-2,.,TRBJ2-3,.,TGTGCCAGCAGCTTATCCCACACAGATACGCAGTATTTT,CASSLSHTDTQYF
TRBV7-9,.,TRBJ2-1,.,TGTGCCAGCAGCGTTCAGTTCAATGAGCAGTTCTTC,CASSVQFNEQFF
TRBV2,many,TRBJ1-1,.,TGTGCCAGCAGTTCACAGGGACGGAACACTGAAGCTTTCTTT,CASSSQGRNTEAFF
TRBV7-2,few,TRBJ2-3,.,TGTGCCAGCAGTAGGACAGATACGCAGTATTTT,CASSRTDTQYF
TRBV4-2,.,TRBJ1-1,TRBD1,TGTGCCAGCAGCCAAGATTCGACAGGGGAAGCTTTCTTT,CASSQDSTGEAFF
TRBV9,few,TRBJ1-2,TRBD1,TGTGCCAGCAGCCCCGGGACAGGGGATCACTATGGCTACACCTTC,CASSPGTGDHYGYTF
TRBV5-4,few,TRBJ1-1,TRBD1,TGTGCCAGCAGCGGAGGACTGCAGGGGGCGGGAACTGAAGCTTTCTTT,CASSGGLQGAGTEAFF
TRBV6-5,.,TRBJ1-1,.,TGTGCCAGCAGTTACTCGTCCCGGGGGACGAACACTGAAGCTTTCTTT,CASSYSSRGTNTEAFF
TRBV4-2,many,TRBJ1-2,.,TGTGCCAGCAGCCAAGATGACATCAACTATGGCTACACCTTC,CASSQDDINYGYTF
TRBV28,many,TRBJ2-1,TRBD1,TGTGCCAGCAGTCTACCGGGACAGCACAATGAGCAGTTCTTC,CASSLPGQHNEQFF
TRBV10-2,.,TRBJ1-1,TRBD1,TGCGCCAGCAGTGAGTGGACAGGGAATAGTGAAGCTTTCTTT,CASSEWTGNSEAFF
TRBV5-4,.,TRBJ2-2,.,TGTGCCAGCAGCCGGGCAGGACAGACGAACACCGGGGAGCTGTTTTTT,CASSRAGQTNTGELFF
TRBV5-1,.,TRBJ1-3,.,TGCGCCAGCAGCCCAATTTCGGCTGGAAACACCATATATTTT,CASSPISAGNTIYF
TRBV7-2,.,TRBJ1-2,.,TGTGCCAGCAGCCCAACCAATCGGGGTGCTAACTATGGCTACACCTTC,CASSPTNRGANYGYTF
TRBV7-2,.,TRBJ2-1,TRBD2,TGTGCCAGCAGCTCTGGACTAGTCGTCCATGAGCAGTTCTTC,CASSSGLVVHEQFF
TRBV15,few,TRBJ2-2,.,TGTGCCACCAGCAGAGATCATAGGACTCTCTCGGGGGAGCTGTTTTTT,CATSRDHRTLSGELFF
TRBV11-2,few,TRBJ1-2,.,TGTGCCAGCAGCCCGACAGGCCGAGCGGGCTACACCTTC,CASSPTGRAGYTF
TRBV9,few,TRBJ2-2,.,TGTGCCAGCAGCCCCCGACAGTCCGGGGAGCTGTTTTTT,CASSPRQSGELFF
TRBV28,few,TRBJ2-7,TRBD1,TGTGCCAGCAGGCGGACAGGGGAGGCGTCGGAGTACTTC,CASRRTGEASEYF
TRBV19,few,TRBJ1-1,TRBD1,TGTGCCAGTACCCCTCAAGGGACAGGGAGGAGAGTGAACACTGAAGCTTTCTTT,CASTPQGTGRRVNTEAFF
TRBV5-1,.,TRBJ2-6,.,TGCGCCAGCAGAGGAACGGGACACCGTTCTGGGGCCAACGTCCTGACTTTC,CASRGTGHRSGANVLTF
TRBV19,.,TRBJ1-5,TRBD1,TGTGCCAGTAGCGGGGCAGGGGGCTTCCAGCCCCAGCATTTT,CASSGAGGFQPQHF
TRBV4-2,.,TRBJ2-1,.,TGTGCCAGCAGCCAAGATCTAGCCGCGGGACGGGGCAATGAGCAGTTCTTC,CASSQDLAAGRGNEQFF
TRBV7-2,.,TRBJ2-7,TRBD2,TGTGCCAGCAGGAGCGGGAGTAGTTGGGACGAGCAGTACTTC,CASRSGSSWDEQYF
TRBV27,many,TRBJ2-3,TRBD2,TGTGCCAGCAAAGCAGCGGGGGCAGATACGCAGTATTTT,CASKAAGADTQYF
TRBV30,few,TRBJ2-5,TRBD2,TGTGCCCGGGGTAGCGGGAGGGGAGAGACCCAGTACTTC,CARGSGRGETQYF
TRBV7-6,few,TRBJ2-7,.,TGTGCCAGCAGCTCCAGGCGACAGGGACTCTACGAGCAGTACTTC,CASSSRRQGLYEQYF
TRBV20-1,.,TRBJ1-1,.,TGCAGTGCTAAGGGGGATGCTGAAGCTTTCTTT,CSAKGDAEAFF
TRBV7-2,.,TRBJ1-1,.,TGTGCCAGCAGACTATTCACTGAAGCTTTCTTT,CASRLFTEAFF
TRBV28,few,TRBJ2-5,.,TGTGCCGCCCGGAGGGGGTCTTCGGAGACCCAGTACTTC,CAARRGSSETQYF
TRBV28,.,TRBJ1-5,.,TGTGCCAGCAGTTTCAGGGAGCGTAATCAGCCCCAGCATTTT,CASSFRERNQPQHF
TRBV11-2,.,TRBJ2-2,.,TGTGCCAGCAGCTTATTTACACAGGCGCTCGGGGAGCTGTTTTTT,CASSLFTQALGELFF
TRBV10-1,.,TRBJ2-1,TRBD1,TGCGCCAGCAGTGAGCCGGGACAGGGCGATGGGCAGTTCTTC,CASSEPGQGDGQFF
TRBV19,.,TRBJ2-7,.,TGTGCCAGTAGTGGGAGTACAGATTACAAGTACTTC,CASSGSTDYKYF
TRBV28,few,TRBJ1-2,.,TGTGCCAGCAGTTTATGGGGGGCGGACTATGGCTACACCTTC,CASSLWGADYGYTF
TRBV6-5,.,TRBJ2-5,TRBD2,TGTGCCAGCAGTTCCATCGCGGGAGGATCAGAGACCCAGTACTTC,CASSSIAGGSETQYF
TRBV11-1,few,TRBJ2-1,.,TGTGCCAGCAGCTTATCGGCAGGGGGGTACAATGAGCAGTTCTTC,CASSLSAGGYNEQFF
TRBV7-3,.,TRBJ1-5,TRBD1,TGTGCCAGCAGCCCCGGGACAGGGGGCGGAGGCAATCAGCCCCAGCATTTT,CASSPGTGGGGNQPQHF
TRBV28,.,TRBJ1-2,.,TGTGCCAGCACTGGTGGGCCACTGGTTAACTATGGCTACACCTTC,CASTGGPLVNYGYTF
TRBV19,.,TRBJ2-7,TRBD2,TGTGCCAGTAGCGATGGCGCGGGAGGAATAACCTACGAGCAGTACTTC,CASSDGAGGITYEQYF
TRBV18,.,TRBJ1-2,.,TGTGCCAGCTCACCATCTCAGGAGTATGGCTACACCTTC,CASSPSQEYGYTF